This T cell receptor (beta chain) is from a study of blood T cells in healthy people across ages. Overall study findings and caveats: When one million T cells were used, diversity estimates were thought to be underestimates.

Concerning this clonotype: The antigen is undetermined.

The CDR3 contains 16 residues. Germline CDR1 is MNHEY and CDR2 is SVGAGI. V lost 4 bases and J lost 7, with 19 bases in between. Russia was home to the donors, healthy Caucasian individuals aged about 6 to 90. Through a sample-barcoded 5' primer and a J-beta primer mix, a second PCR was run for roughly 6 to 12 cycles. TCRdb used MiXCR to reprocess the 5' RACE reads, holding one entry per CDR3 protein. The table lists some 1.4 million distinct CDR3 sequences, around two fifths of them singletons. The TCR originated in a woman aged 18-29 years in good health. The rearrangement uses TRBV6-5 and TRBJ1-4; possibly TRBD1 for D (5 bases). Sequencing was performed on blood. For the CDR3, the DNA is TGTGCCAGCAGTTCCCTCCCGCGTGGGGCTGGTGAAAAACTGTTTTTT. This sequence encodes CASSSLPRGAGEKLFF.